This T cell receptor (beta chain) was sequenced for a study of radiation and T cells in renal cell carcinoma. Time point of the sample: blood 4 weeks post-SBRT, at nephrectomy. Treatment indicated: 15 Gy SBRT to primary tumor, nephrectomy 4 weeks later. Serial blood draws occurred at baseline and 2 and 4 weeks post-SBRT. Measured with immunoSEQ multiplex PCR; TCRdb has only the in-frame clones, and not every one. This sample has about 86,000 clones; over 80% occur once, and the top ten carry roughly 8.8%. V was cut by 4 bases and J by 4 bases, with 14 bases left in between. CDR1 and CDR2 (germline): SGHRS, YFSETQ. The CDR3 has 15 residues.

This clonotype was obtained from a man between 45 and 60 years old with renal cell carcinoma. This chain uses TRBV5-1 with TRBJ1-4, with a weak D call TRBD1 (6 bases). Specimen: blood, collected from a patient whose treatment included radiotherapy and nephrectomy. Here the CDR3 DNA reads TGCGCCAGCAGCCCAGGGGAGTTTAGTAATGAAAAACTGTTTTTT. Protein product: CASSPGEFSNEKLFF.